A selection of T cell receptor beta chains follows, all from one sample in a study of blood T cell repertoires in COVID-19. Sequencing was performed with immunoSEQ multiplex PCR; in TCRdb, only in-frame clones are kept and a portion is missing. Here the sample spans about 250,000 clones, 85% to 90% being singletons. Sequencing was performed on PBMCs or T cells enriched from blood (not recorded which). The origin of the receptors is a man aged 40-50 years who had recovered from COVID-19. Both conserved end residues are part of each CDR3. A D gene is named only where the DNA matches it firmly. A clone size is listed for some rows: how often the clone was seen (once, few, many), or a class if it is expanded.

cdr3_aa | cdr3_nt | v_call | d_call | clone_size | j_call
CASSPERFRGYTF | TGTGCCAGCAGCCCGGAGCGGTTCCGTGGCTACACCTTC | TRBV4-2 | - | - | TRBJ1-2
CASSFLTSGRSEQFF | TGCGCCAGCAGCTTCCTGACTAGCGGGAGGTCTGAGCAGTTCTTC | TRBV5-1 | TRBD2 | once | TRBJ2-1
CASSPGVDRVRAFF | TGTGCCAGCAGCCCTGGCGTGGACAGGGTAAGAGCTTTCTTT | TRBV7-9 | TRBD1 | - | TRBJ1-1
CSLSSYNEQFF | TGCTCACTGAGCTCCTACAATGAGCAGTTCTTC | TRBV20-1 | - | - | TRBJ2-1
CAIRAGQGTANYGYTF | TGTGCCATCAGAGCGGGACAGGGGACAGCTAACTATGGCTACACCTTC | TRBV10-3 | TRBD1 | - | TRBJ1-2
CASTTVGVGLAGLKQFF | TGTGCCAGCACCACCGTGGGCGTGGGACTAGCGGGACTAAAGCAGTTCTTC | TRBV11-3 | TRBD2 | once | TRBJ2-1
CASSLAGTLLNTEAFF | TGTGCCAGCAGCTTAGCCGGGACACTCCTGAACACTGAAGCTTTCTTT | TRBV7-8 | - | - | TRBJ1-1
CAITRDREFYGYTF | TGTGCCATCACCCGGGACAGAGAGTTCTATGGCTACACCTTC | TRBV10-3 | TRBD1 | - | TRBJ1-2
CASSEGTGGAYGYTF | TGTGCCAGCAGTGAAGGGACAGGGGGCGCATATGGCTACACCTTC | TRBV6-1 | TRBD1 | - | TRBJ1-2
CASSNNRGVSNQPQHF | TGTGCCAGTAGTAATAACAGGGGGGTTAGCAATCAGCCCCAGCATTTT | TRBV19 | TRBD1 | few | TRBJ1-5
CSASSQVYSNQPQHF | TGCAGTGCTAGTAGTCAGGTCTATAGCAATCAGCCCCAGCATTTT | TRBV20-1 | - | once | TRBJ1-5
CASSPQTGGSQFF | TGTGCCAGCAGCCCACAGACAGGGGGTTCGCAGTTCTTC | TRBV11-2 | TRBD1 | - | TRBJ2-1
CASSQGHEYGELFF | TGCGCCAGCAGCCAAGGCCACGAGTACGGGGAGCTGTTTTTT | TRBV4-3 | - | - | TRBJ2-2
CATKNRDRGTEAFF | TGTGCCACTAAAAACCGGGACAGGGGCACTGAAGCTTTCTTT | TRBV19 | TRBD1 | - | TRBJ1-1
CASSETPRDTEAFF | TGTGCCAGCAGTGAAACCCCCCGGGACACTGAAGCTTTCTTT | TRBV6-1 | - | - | TRBJ1-1
CASRRDSRVNEQFF | TGTGCCAGCAGGCGCGACAGCAGAGTAAATGAGCAGTTCTTC | TRBV25-1 | - | - | TRBJ2-1
CAWSDFPGSGYTF | TGTGCCTGGAGTGATTTTCCCGGGAGTGGCTACACCTTC | TRBV30 | - | once | TRBJ1-2
CASSYGLAGGIGELFF | TGTGCCAGCAGTTACGGACTAGCGGGAGGGATCGGGGAGCTGTTTTTT | TRBV28 | TRBD2 | - | TRBJ2-2
CASSLGQASYEQYF | TGTGCCAGCAGTTTAGGACAGGCCTCCTACGAGCAGTACTTC | TRBV28 | TRBD1 | - | TRBJ2-7
CASSLIGVNEQFF | TGTGCCAGCAGCTTAATAGGAGTCAATGAGCAGTTCTTC | TRBV7-8 | - | - | TRBJ2-1
CASRRLAANTGELFF | TGTGCCAGCAGACGACTAGCGGCGAACACCGGGGAGCTGTTTTTT | TRBV6-5 | TRBD2 | - | TRBJ2-2
CASSAGDRAISTNEKLFF | TGTGCCAGCAGCGCGGGAGACAGGGCAATCTCAACTAATGAAAAACTGTTTTTT | TRBV9 | TRBD1 | - | TRBJ1-4
CASSVTLGGIYEQYF | TGTGCCAGCAGCGTAACGTTAGGAGGGATCTACGAGCAGTACTTC | TRBV9 | - | - | TRBJ2-7
CASSEDRDSYEQYF | TGTGCCAGCAGTGAAGACAGGGACTCCTACGAGCAGTACTTC | TRBV6-1 | - | - | TRBJ2-7
CASSQEGQGWEKLFF | TGTGCCAGCAGCCAAGAGGGACAGGGATGGGAAAAACTGTTTTTT | TRBV3-1/TRBV3-2 | TRBD1 | - | TRBJ1-4
CAWSVAGEGGTGELFF | TGTGCCTGGAGTGTAGCTGGCGAGGGAGGCACCGGGGAGCTGTTTTTT | TRBV30 | - | - | TRBJ2-2
CASSHPPGGDTEAFF | TGCGCCAGCAGCCACCCCCCGGGGGGGGACACTGAAGCTTTCTTT | TRBV4-1 | - | - | TRBJ1-1
CASSPGGGYTF | TGTGCCAGCTCACCCGGGGGTGGCTACACCTTC | TRBV18 | - | once | TRBJ1-2
CASSLGIWDSGFEAFF | TGTGCCAGCAGCTTAGGTATATGGGACAGCGGATTTGAAGCTTTCTTT | TRBV7-9 | TRBD1 | - | TRBJ1-1
CASSRGVSEAFF | TGTGCCAGTAGTAGGGGGGTGTCTGAAGCTTTCTTT | TRBV19 | - | - | TRBJ1-1
CASSLIRSGPYNEQFF | TGTGCCAGCAGCTTAATCCGGAGCGGCCCTTACAATGAGCAGTTCTTC | TRBV7-3 | - | many | TRBJ2-1
CASRRQGTAGELFF | TGTGCCAGCAGACGACAGGGTACAGCCGGGGAGCTGTTTTTT | TRBV5-6 | TRBD1 | - | TRBJ2-2
CASSQGKQGYSNQPQHF | TGTGCCAGCAGCCAAGGGAAACAGGGATATAGCAATCAGCCCCAGCATTTT | TRBV3-1/TRBV3-2 | - | - | TRBJ1-5
CASSSPDTSHLSGNTIYF | TGTGCCAGCAGTTCTCCAGACACTTCGCACCTCTCTGGAAACACCATATATTTT | TRBV28 | - | - | TRBJ1-3
CASSPGSADTQYF | TGTGCCAGCAGCCCCGGGTCGGCGGATACGCAGTATTTT | TRBV7-8 | - | - | TRBJ2-3
CASSPSAGQPGETQYF | TGTGCCAGCTCACCATCCGCTGGGCAGCCAGGGGAGACCCAGTACTTC | TRBV18 | - | - | TRBJ2-5
CASSPLNRGNYGYTF | TGTGCCAGCTCACCATTGAACAGGGGAAACTATGGCTACACCTTC | TRBV18 | TRBD1 | - | TRBJ1-2
CASSYGSGGAWETQYF | TGTGCCAGCAGTTACGGGAGCGGGGGGGCTTGGGAGACCCAGTACTTC | TRBV6-2/TRBV6-3 | TRBD2 | - | TRBJ2-5
CATSDLYRGYNSPLHF | TGTGCCACCAGTGATTTGTACCGGGGCTATAATTCACCCCTCCACTTT | TRBV24-1 | - | - | TRBJ1-6
CASSSRAGGRYNEQFF | TGTGCCAGCAGCTCGAGAGCGGGGGGGCGGTACAATGAGCAGTTCTTC | TRBV7-9 | TRBD2 | - | TRBJ2-1
CASSQGLVVRRFF | TGCGCCAGCAGCCAGGGACTAGTCGTTCGACGGTTCTTC | TRBV4-1 | TRBD2 | - | TRBJ2-1
CASSPRLAGTNYEQYF | TGTGCCAGCAGCCCTCGGCTAGCGGGAACCAACTACGAGCAGTACTTC | TRBV7-2 | TRBD2 | - | TRBJ2-7
CASSTLAGGEDKQFF | TGCGCCAGCAGCACCTTAGCGGGAGGAGAGGACAAGCAGTTCTTC | TRBV5-1 | TRBD2 | - | TRBJ2-1
CASSYLRGNTEAFF | TGTGCCAGCAGTTACCTTCGCGGAAACACTGAAGCTTTCTTT | TRBV6-5 | - | - | TRBJ1-1
CASSRYQPRDITGELFF | TGTGCCAGCAGTCGGTACCAACCCCGGGACATCACCGGGGAGCTGTTTTTT | TRBV25-1 | - | - | TRBJ2-2
CASSYTSGASTDTQYF | TGTGCCAGCAGCTACACTAGCGGGGCTAGCACAGATACGCAGTATTTT | TRBV7-2 | TRBD2 | - | TRBJ2-3
CASSSSTGGRGQPQHF | TGTGCCAGCAGCTCGTCGACAGGGGGCCGGGGTCAGCCCCAGCATTTT | TRBV5-6 | TRBD1 | - | TRBJ1-5
CASSQGAQGAYEQYF | TGTGCCAGCAGCCAAGGTGCGCAAGGGGCCTACGAGCAGTACTTC | TRBV14 | - | - | TRBJ2-7
CASTRGLAYSYEQYF | TGTGCCAGCACGAGGGGACTAGCGTACTCCTACGAGCAGTACTTC | TRBV2 | TRBD2 | - | TRBJ2-7
CASSVVQGANTGELFF | TGTGCCAGCAGCGTAGTTCAGGGGGCGAACACCGGGGAGCTGTTTTTT | TRBV9 | TRBD1 | - | TRBJ2-2
CASSGAGEGYTF | TGTGCCAGCAGTGGGGCAGGGGAAGGCTACACCTTC | TRBV6-4 | - | once | TRBJ1-2
CASSVAREQGINEQYF | TGTGCCAGCAGCGTAGCTCGGGAACAGGGTATCAACGAGCAGTACTTC | TRBV9 | - | - | TRBJ2-7
CASPGGRPRSKNTGELFF | TGTGCCAGCCCAGGGGGGAGGCCCCGATCGAAGAACACCGGGGAGCTGTTTTTT | TRBV11-2 | - | - | TRBJ2-2
CAISKQDVNTEAFF | TGTGCCATCAGTAAACAGGATGTGAACACTGAAGCTTTCTTT | TRBV10-3 | - | - | TRBJ1-1
CASSQDRGQWNTEAFF | TGTGCCAGCAGCCAAGACAGGGGCCAGTGGAACACTGAAGCTTTCTTT | TRBV3-1/TRBV3-2 | - | - | TRBJ1-1